What follows are 15 T cell receptor beta chains derived from one specimen sequenced in a study of T cell responses to AZD1222 COVID-19 vaccine. TCRdb's table, derived via immunoSEQ multiplex PCR, lists solely in-frame clones and lacks some. The sample lists approximately 130,000 clones; around 90% were seen once. The sequencing used peripheral blood, collected 28 days after the second AZD1222 dose. The origin of the receptors is an adult who received the AZD1222 COVID-19 vaccine.

This sequence joins TRBV5-8 and TRBJ2-1, with D tentatively TRBD1 (6 bases). The CDR3 is made up of 15 amino acids. Trimming left V 7 bases short and J 6 bases short, with 20 bases between. Germline values: CDR1 SGHTS, CDR2 YDEGEE. CDR3 protein: CASGLRTAGSNEQFF. CDR3 nucleotides: TGTGCCAGCGGATTAAGGACAGCTGGAAGCAATGAGCAGTTCTTC.

The V call is TRBV5-1, the J call TRBJ2-7; no clear D. V lost 4 bases and J 2 bases, leaving 13 bases between the germline ends. The germline V gene has CDR1 SGHRS and CDR2 YFSETQ. The CDR3 totals 14 residues. In DNA form, the CDR3 reads TGCGCCAGCAGCCCACGGCTTGGAGCCTACGAGCAGTACTTC. Its translation is CASSPRLGAYEQYF.

The CDR3 DNA sequence: TGTGCCAGCAGTCCAGGGGGGGCAGATACGCAGTATTTT. Translating it yields CASSPGGADTQYF. The V call is TRBV7-2, the J call TRBJ2-3; either TRBD1 or TRBD2 may supply D (7 bases each). Trimming removed 6 bases at V and 4 bases at J, with 11 bases between. The CDR3 consists of 13 residues. Per the germline V gene, CDR1 is SGHTA and CDR2 is FQGNSA.

About this clone: This may stem from a read error, because a much larger clone lies one nucleotide away. Within the sample, other DNA sequences also encode this same CDR3. The chain uses TRBV6-5 and TRBJ1-1; D might be TRBD1 (6 bases). Trimming took 6 bases from V and 0 from J, leaving 11 bases between them. The CDR3 is 14 residues long. Germline assignment: CDR1 MNHEY and CDR2 SVGAGI. The CDR3 nucleotides are TGTGCCAGCAGAAAGCAGGGGATGAACACTGAAGCTTTCTTT. Amino acids: CASRKQGMNTEAFF.

The rearrangement links TRBV4-3 to TRBJ1-5; tentative D call: TRBD1 (6 bases). V lost 4 bases and J 3 bases, leaving 16 bases between the germline ends. CDR1 and CDR2 (germline): LGHNA, YSLEER. This CDR3 has 16 residues. The CDR3 is CASSLTQGGVNQPQHF. The CDR3 DNA reads TGCGCCAGCAGCCTAACTCAAGGGGGAGTCAATCAGCCCCAGCATTTT.

V and J are TRBV7-9 and TRBJ1-2; D is unresolved. The CDR3 totals 16 residues. V lost 5 bases and J lost 0, with 16 bases in between. CDR1 and CDR2 from the germline V gene are SEHNR and FQNEAQ (reference sequence). The CDR3 coding sequence is TGTGCCAGCAGCCCCCCAGTTGGGTGGACTAACTATGGCTACACCTTC. Translation: CASSPPVGWTNYGYTF.

V and J are TRBV10-3 and TRBJ1-3; D remains ambiguous. CDR1 and CDR2 from the germline V gene are ENHRY and SYGVKD. V was trimmed by 0 bases and J by 4 bases, leaving 7 bases between them. The CDR3 is made up of 14 amino acids. The CDR3 reads CAISESSSGNTIYF. The CDR3 DNA follows: TGTGCCATCAGTGAGTCGAGTAGCGGAAACACCATATATTTT.

V gene TRBV7-9 combines with J gene TRBJ1-4; 8 nucleotides agree with TRBD1. Germline V gene data show CDR1 as SEHNR and CDR2 as FQNEAQ (reference sequence). The CDR3 has 15 residues. The V and J ends lost 1 base and 5 bases, in that order; junction bases with no gene match: 3. The chain's CDR3 is CASSLGDRSNEKLFF. Here the CDR3 DNA reads TGTGCCAGCAGCTTAGGGGACAGGAGCAATGAAAAACTGTTTTTT.

The chain has TRBV29-1 and TRBJ2-1; tentatively, D is TRBD1 (5 bases). This CDR3 contains 13 residues. From germline, CDR1 is SQVTM and CDR2 ANQGSEA. V was clipped by 1 base and J by 4 bases, with 8 bases between them. Here the CDR3 DNA reads TGCAGCGTTGAAGGGACACAGTACAATGAGCAGTTCTTC. As protein: CSVEGTQYNEQFF.

The chain joins TRBV10-1 to TRBJ2-2; D tentatively fits TRBD1 or TRBD2 (5 bases each). Trimming left V 3 bases short and J 7 bases short, with 15 bases between. Germline V gene data show CDR1 as WNHNN and CDR2 as SYGVQD (reference sequence). This CDR3 spans 15 amino acids. The CDR3 loop is CASSEKRDDGGELFF. The DNA for the CDR3 is TGCGCCAGCAGTGAAAAACGGGACGACGGCGGGGAGCTGTTTTTT.

J is TRBJ1-2 and V is TRBV14; D gene ambiguous. This CDR3 region has 16 residues. The germline CDR1 and CDR2 sequences are SGHDN and FVKESK. Trimming left V 6 bases short and J 5 bases short, with 22 bases between. CDR3 DNA: TGTGCCAGCAGTTGGAGCGGACTAGGCGGAAGATATGGCTACACCTTC. As protein: CASSWSGLGGRYGYTF. Based on the CDR3 plus reference TRBV14 and TRBJ1-2, the full variable domain is EAGVTQFPSHSVIEKGQTVTLRCDPISGHDNLYWYRRVMGKEIKFLLHFVKESKQDESGMPNNRFLAERTGGTYSTLKVQPAELEDSGVYFCASSWSGLGGRYGYTFGSGTRLTVV.

This chain connects TRBV7-9 to TRBJ1-4, with 7 bases fitting TRBD1. The ends lost 3 bases at V and 8 bases at J; junction bases unmatched: 9. The CDR3 loop spans 15 amino acids. CDR1 and CDR2 from the germline V gene are SEHNR and FQNEAQ (reference sequence). CDR3 sequence (DNA): TGTGCCAGCAGCTTGCAGGGGGTGGTAGAGGAAAAACTGTTTTTT. As protein: CASSLQGVVEEKLFF.

J is TRBJ2-4 and V is TRBV5-1; 14 nucleotides align to TRBD2. J was trimmed by 4 bases and V by 0 bases; bases with no gene match: 3. The CDR3 contains 17 residues. From germline, CDR1 is SGHRS and CDR2 YFSETQ. The CDR3 nucleotides are TGCGCCAGCAGCTTGGGACTAGCGGGAGGGGGAAAAAACATTCAGTACTTC. It specifies CASSLGLAGGGKNIQYF.

This chain links TRBV27 with TRBJ2-1; D uncertain. Germline CDR1 is MNHEY and CDR2 is SMNVEV (reference sequence). The ends were cut back, 2 bases at V and 1 base at J, with 9 bases in the middle. The CDR3 is 15 residues long. CDR3: CASSLAVGSYNEQFF. In nucleotides, the CDR3 is TGTGCCAGCAGTTTAGCGGTCGGGTCCTACAATGAGCAGTTCTTC.

V is TRBV7-9 and J is TRBJ1-5; D might be TRBD1 (6 bases). This CDR3 spans 14 amino acids. Germline V gene data show CDR1 as SEHNR and CDR2 as FQNEAQ (reference sequence). V dropped 3 bases and J dropped 5 bases, with 11 bases sitting between them. The CDR3 DNA reads as TGTGCCAGCAGCTTCCCCGGGACACATCAGCCCCAGCATTTT. As protein: CASSFPGTHQPQHF.